Below are 10 T cell receptor beta chains sequenced from a single sample in a study of cytomegalovirus exposure and HLA in healthy donors. Sequencing used immunoSEQ multiplex PCR; TCRdb keeps in-frame clones, though not all of them. The table lists about 170,000 clones, roughly 90% of them singletons. Specimen: PBMCs. These receptors originate from a woman under 30 in good health and CMV-seronegative.

V gene TRBV7-9 combines with J gene TRBJ2-1, with D unclear. The CDR3 has 13 residues. Trimming took off 1 base at V and 5 bases at J, with 6 bases between the two ends. Germline V gives CDR1 SEHNR, CDR2 FQNEAQ (reference sequence). Here the CDR3 DNA reads TGTGCCAGCAGCTTAGTGGGCGACAATGAGCAGTTCTTC. This encodes CASSLVGDNEQFF.

The chain uses TRBV6-6 and TRBJ1-1; D is unclear. This CDR3 region has 13 residues. Trimming took off 5 bases at V and 0 bases at J, with 7 bases between the two ends. Germline V gene data show CDR1 as MNHNY and CDR2 as SVGAGI (reference sequence). CDR3 protein: CASSGRVNTEAFF. The CDR3 coding sequence is TGTGCCAGCAGTGGGCGGGTGAACACTGAAGCTTTCTTT.

V and J are TRBV5-1 and TRBJ2-7; no reliable D call. Trimming took 4 bases from V and 3 from J, leaving 14 bases between them. CDR1 and CDR2 from the germline V gene are SGHRS and YFSETQ. The CDR3 has 14 residues. The CDR3 spells CASSAAGGLYEQYF. As DNA, the CDR3 is TGCGCCAGCAGCGCCGCCGGTGGGCTCTACGAGCAGTACTTC.

This chain uses TRBV27 with TRBJ2-5; 7 positions match TRBD1. Germline lookup yields CDR1 MNHEY and CDR2 SMNVEV (reference sequence). This CDR3 comprises 15 residues. Trimming cost V 6 bases and J 3 bases; bases outside gene matches: 10. CDR3 DNA: TGTGCCAGCAGCCCTACAGGGGCAGGGAAAGAGACCCAGTACTTC. This encodes CASSPTGAGKETQYF.

The chain links TRBV19 to TRBJ2-5, with 7 bases lining up with TRBD1. CDR1 and CDR2 from the germline V gene are LNHDA and SQIVND (reference sequence). CDR3 size: 17 residues. V shed 4 bases and J 4 bases; nucleotides not matched to a gene: 15. CDR3 DNA sequence: TGTGCCAGTAGTACTTTAACGACAGGGCGTGAGGGAGAGACCCAGTACTTC. Its translation: CASSTLTTGREGETQYF. The variable domain in full, with the rest retrieved from reference TRBV19 and TRBJ2-5, is DGGITQSPKYLFRKEGQNVTLSCEQNLNHDAMYWYRQDPGQGLRLIYYSQIVNDFQKGDIAEGYSVSREKKESFPLTVTSAQKNPTAFYLCASSTLTTGREGETQYFGPGTRLLVL.

The chain has TRBV4-3 and TRBJ1-1, with D possibly matching TRBD1 (6 bases). CDR3 length: 15 amino acids. V shed 4 bases and J shed 1 base, with 13 bases lying between them. The germline V gene has CDR1 LGHNA and CDR2 YSLEER. The CDR3 protein is CASSPLTGGNTEAFF. The CDR3 coding sequence is TGCGCCAGCAGCCCCTTGACAGGTGGGAACACTGAAGCTTTCTTT.

CDR3 sequence (DNA): TGTGCCAGCAGCTCAGGACTGGGAATGAACACTGAAGCTTTCTTT. Translating gives CASSSGLGMNTEAFF. This rearrangement joins TRBV7-6 to TRBJ1-1; D ambiguous. Germline V gives CDR1 SGHVS, CDR2 FNYEAQ. The length of the CDR3 is 15 residues. Trimming removed 4 bases at V and 0 bases at J, with 12 bases between. Drawing the rest from reference TRBV7-6 and TRBJ1-1, the complete variable domain is GAGVSQSPRYKVTKRGQDVALRCDPISGHVSLYWYRQALGQGPEFLTYFNYEAQQDKSGLPNDRFSAERPEGSISTLTIQRTEQRDSAMYRCASSSGLGMNTEAFFGQGTRLTVV.

V and J are TRBV5-1 and TRBJ1-3, with D possibly being TRBD1 (6 bases). CDR3 length equals 17 residues. V was clipped by 0 bases and J by 0 bases, with 13 bases between them. CDR1 SGHRS and CDR2 YFSETQ come from the germline V gene. The CDR3 DNA is TGCGCCAGCAGCTTGGTGGGACATCCGAGCTCTGGAAACACCATATATTTT. This translates into CASSLVGHPSSGNTIYF.

The V call is TRBV2, the J call TRBJ1-4; TRBD1 matches at 7 bases. The CDR3 has 15 residues. Losses at the gene ends were 8 bases for V and 0 bases for J; bases not matched to a gene: 6. The germline V gene encodes CDR1 SNHLY and CDR2 FYNNEI. CDR3 protein: CASRTGRSTNEKLFF. The CDR3 nucleotides are TGTGCCAGCCGGACAGGACGCTCAACTAATGAAAAACTGTTTTTT.

This chain links TRBV4-1 with TRBJ2-5; D uncertain. Germline CDR1 reads MGHRA; CDR2 reads YSYEKL. The CDR3 length is 13 residues. V was pared by 0 bases and J by 3 bases, with 5 bases between. The CDR3 nucleotides read TGCGCCAGCAGCCAAGATCCGGAAGAGACCCAGTACTTC. It is translated as CASSQDPEETQYF.